This TCR beta chain comes out of a study of cytomegalovirus exposure and HLA in healthy donors (dated by TCRdb to about 2017). Turning to the overall study: According to an earlier analysis of 450 to 650 of the donors, about 179 million T cells yielded some 120 million unique TCR beta sequences and around 300 Gb of sequence data. The genetic ancestry cluster associated with self-reported Caucasian donors included 81% of the roughly 400 genotyped donors. Donor age, sex, ethnicity and CMV serostatus were collected together with the repertoire data. Across some 400 genotyped donors of the cohort, an average of about 240,000 unique TCR beta nucleotide sequences per donor were sequenced, and approximately 19% of those sequences were non-productive. Genome-wide SNP genotypes for about 65% of the 666 donors were used in a later genetic analysis, which treated that subset as a discovery cohort. A separate validation cohort of approximately 120 different subjects was used in addition to the approximately 670-subject first cohort. An early release that covered some 630 HLA-typed donors contained about 300 gigabases of sequencing data and 85 million to 100 million unique TCR sequences. The study aimed to test whether cataloging public T cell receptors could reveal signatures of past pathogen exposure. Class I and class II HLA loci were covered by the typing at four-digit resolution. An earlier analysis of more than 450 of the donors used high-throughput TCR beta sequencing to judge whether each TCR beta V gene segment behaved as functional or pseudogenic. To predict cytomegalovirus infection status, the study brought together high-throughput TCR immunosequencing, statistical association of individual TCRs with disease status, and machine learning. A later analysis re-analyzed previously published TCR beta repertoires from about 600 donors and added high-resolution HLA genotyping to study TCR occurrence patterns. Every repertoire in the discovery cohort had been generated on one and the same sequencing platform. Several DR-DQ haplotypes were treated as single units for association and clustering because of strong linkage in the cohort. The T cell repertoires of several hundred subjects were profiled by immunosequencing and related to cytomegalovirus serostatus. Typing coverage differed by locus: A, B, C, DRB1 and DQB1 were typed in about 620-630 donors, DQA1 in around 500, DPA1 in over 600, and DPB1 in just under 480. Rather than drawing on any new phenotypic data, the later analysis identified candidate immune exposures from TCR beta sequences and the way those sequences occurred across donors. Study-wide conclusions, independent of this receptor: A later genetic analysis reported fewer N-insertions in productive TCRs among donors in an Asian-associated ancestry cluster than the approximately 700-donor mean. The authors suggested that the approach could potentially be extended to other disease states and immunological phenotypes. In a later analysis, HLA-associated TCR beta chains showed more clonal expansion and lower generation probabilities than non-associated chains that were equally common. When HLA alleles, especially DR and DQ, strongly co-occurred, attributing TCR associations to individual alleles was difficult. A total of 150 to 200 TCR beta chains were listed by the study as associated with cytomegalovirus. V-gene and J-gene trimming of TCR beta chains was associated with a missense DCLRE1C variant in a later genetic analysis, and the association was replicated in an independent cohort. HLA typing was unavailable for some donors at each locus, so association tests used only the typed subset. A few of the identified cytomegalovirus-associated TCR beta chains were confirmed in vitro to be specific for cytomegalovirus antigens. According to a later analysis, TCR association rates differed among HLA loci, with DRB1 alleles showing the most associated TCRs and HLA-C alleles showing the fewest. A cluster of highly shared sequence variants was judged likely to represent a technical artifact of the sequencing pipeline. Because counts were too low, more than 15 rarely observed V segments, including chromosome 9 orphons, were left out of the earlier analysis of a few hundred of the donors. In an earlier analysis of under 600 of the donors, most TCR beta V segments were observed in productive rearrangements about 87% or about 30% of the time, broadly matching IMGT annotations. The classifier was reported to diagnose cytomegalovirus status with high specificity and sensitivity in both the original cohort and the validation cohort. According to a later analysis, parvovirus B19, influenza, CMV and Epstein-Barr virus appeared linked to several top co-occurrence clusters. The cohort was sequenced for TCR beta chains only, and without alpha or paired-chain data the features that could be detected were limited. A further reported finding was that TCR beta sequences accurately predicted the HLA-A and HLA-B alleles for most subjects in the first cohort. Specific HLA alleles were associated with about 17,000 TCR beta sequences at a false discovery rate of 0.05 in a later analysis. Correlated functional status among segregating V segments might be attributable to linkage disequilibrium, but an unknown experimental factor could not be ruled out. Sequencing depth was assumed to be roughly uniform across donors in the presence/absence analyses, though that assumption may not hold. The 87-base-pair reads could not distinguish some IMGT-functional V segments, including TRBV6-2 and TRBV6-3, so those segments were excluded. Most CMV-associated TCR beta chains appeared to be HLA-restricted in a later analysis, and the HLA associations seemed to be driven largely by CMV exposure. CMV serostatus was the only immune exposure information available for the cohort. While some public TCRs were present in many individuals, most TCR sequences turned up only very rarely across donors.

CDR1 MNHEY and CDR2 SVGAGI are derived from the germline V gene. For this chain, trimming is 4 bases at the V end and 8 bases at the J end, and the number of junction bases without a gene match is 3. Counted from cysteine to phenylalanine, this CDR3 has 13 amino acids. CDR3 DNA only is kept here, 39 bases in frame from base 1. This clone was seen more than once but under ten times. Its antigen is unknown. Base-call qualities are not available, and no considerably larger clone is one nucleotide away. Other DNA sequences in the sample encode the same CDR3. The cohort consisted of 600 to 750 healthy bone marrow donors. At the time of sampling, all cohort members were nominally healthy, though unrecorded immune exposures were likely present. The donor tested CMV seropositive, placing the donor among the 289 seropositive members of the cohort. Each donor provided a peripheral blood sample, and peripheral blood mononuclear cells were used for TCR beta sequencing. The Qiagen DNeasy Blood Extraction Kit was used to extract genomic DNA from the blood cell samples.

Library method: the immunoSEQ multiplex PCR assay. The multiplex PCR relied on a mix of 60 forward primers for TCR Vbeta segments and 13 reverse primers for TCR Jbeta segments. The CDR3 region of rearranged TCR beta genes was amplified from genomic DNA with a multiplex PCR assay. Amplified TCR beta libraries were sequenced as 87-base-pair reads on the Illumina HiSeq System. Per the source publication's procedure: Across the 640 or so repertoires, a later analysis counted some 80 million unique TCR beta chains, some 11 million of which were shared by at least two donors. Raw reads were error-corrected and collapsed into unique sequences by a nearest-neighbor algorithm in which closely related sequences were merged to remove PCR and sequencing errors. To assign V, D and J gene segments, CDR3 sequences were aligned to IMGT reference sequences. For a sequence to be retained, a match of at least six nucleotides to both a V gene segment and a J gene segment was required. A rearrangement was called productive if the CDR3 had no stop codons and remained in frame with V and J, and every other rearrangement was called non-productive. CDR3 was defined according to IMGT convention as the region running from the second conserved V-encoded cysteine to the conserved J-encoded phenylalanine. The earlier analysis of some 580 of the donors excluded any sequence lacking an unambiguous match to a single V gene segment. An earlier analysis of several hundred of the donors called V segments functional above 56.7% productive rearrangements and segregating when the between-donor standard deviation exceeded 5%. A statistical classification framework was built for diagnosing cytomegalovirus status from the catalog of TCR beta chain sequences. A later analysis assigned V and J genes by comparing TCR nucleotide sequences with IMGT/GENE-DB human TR gene sequences. The TCRdist pipeline was used in a later analysis to assign CDR3 sequences and most-parsimonious VDJ recombination scenarios. In a later analysis, each TCR beta chain was defined by its CDR3 amino acid sequence together with its V-gene family, and reads without a unique V-gene family were excluded. In a later analysis, around 600 highly shared, low-generation-probability nucleotide sequences were removed to address suspected cross-contamination and a sequencing artifact. In a later analysis, a clonal expansion index was calculated for each public chain from normalized within-repertoire ranks of inferred template counts. In a later analysis, generation probabilities were computed with a VDJ recombination model fitted to out-of-frame rearrangements, and the resulting probabilities were checked against IGoR. A later analysis scored TCR-TCR, TCR-HLA and TCR-CMV co-occurrence with hypergeometric tests, applying a repertoire-size bias correction to TCR pairs. A later analysis estimated false discovery rates by permuting HLA or CMV assignments 20 times. A later analysis grouped co-occurring TCRs with DBSCAN, adding TCRdist sequence similarity when clustering within HLA-allele-positive subsets. Repertoires with fewer than 30,000 or more than 120,000 public chains, plus five repertoires with anomalous nucleotide sharing, were excluded from co-occurrence clustering. This is the immuneACCESS table as TCRdb keeps it, with only in-frame sequences that have V and J called. A part of the clones is gone; compared with another copy, unresolved V genes explain less than half, and the rest is unexplained. The DNA was the basis for D and trimming; V, J and clone size are from that table. This sample holds 150,000 or so clones; nearly 70% were observed only once. Under 11% of the sample goes to the ten largest clones.

The receptor comes from a man between 25 and 39 years old in good health and CMV-seropositive. The source material was PBMCs. Recombination connected TRBV6-5 to TRBJ2-1; TRBD1 agrees with 9 junctional bases. CDR3 reads: CASSWNRGHEQFF. The sequenced DNA is TGTGCCAGCAGTTGGAACAGGGGGCATGAGCAGTTCTTC.